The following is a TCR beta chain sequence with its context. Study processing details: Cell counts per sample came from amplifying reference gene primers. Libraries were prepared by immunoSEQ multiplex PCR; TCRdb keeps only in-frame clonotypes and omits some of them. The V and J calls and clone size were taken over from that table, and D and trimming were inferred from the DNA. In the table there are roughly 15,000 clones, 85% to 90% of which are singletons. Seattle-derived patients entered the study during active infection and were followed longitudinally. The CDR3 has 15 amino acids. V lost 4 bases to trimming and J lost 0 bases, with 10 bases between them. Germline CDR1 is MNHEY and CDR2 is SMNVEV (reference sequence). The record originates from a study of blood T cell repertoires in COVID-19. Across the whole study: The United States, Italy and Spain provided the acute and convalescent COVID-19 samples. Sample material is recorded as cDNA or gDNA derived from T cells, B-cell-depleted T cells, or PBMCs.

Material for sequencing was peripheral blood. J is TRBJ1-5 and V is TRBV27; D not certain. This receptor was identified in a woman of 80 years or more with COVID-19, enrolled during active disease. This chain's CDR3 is CASSSGRISNQPQHF. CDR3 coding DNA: TGTGCCAGCAGTTCAGGAAGGATTAGCAATCAGCCCCAGCATTTT.